Each of the 23 T cell receptor beta chains below was sequenced from the same sample in a study of blood T cell repertoires in COVID-19. The data were produced by immunoSEQ multiplex PCR, yet TCRdb's version contains in-frame clones alone and is incomplete. The table has some 140,000 clones, about four fifths seen once. The sample consisted of peripheral blood. The origin of the receptors is a woman aged 55 to 70 with acute or convalescent COVID-19.

V usage is TRBV9 and J usage is TRBJ2-1; 7 bases are a match to TRBD1. Germline V gives CDR1 SGDLS, CDR2 YYNGEE. The CDR3 covers 15 residues. The V segment lost 3 bases and the J segment 0 bases; nucleotides outside the gene matches: 3. CDR3 sequence reads: CASSATGSSYNEQFF. In DNA form, the CDR3 reads TGTGCCAGCAGCGCGACAGGGAGCTCCTACAATGAGCAGTTCTTC.

CDR3 region: CASSEEGLSGNTIYF. The CDR3 DNA is TGTGCCAGCAGTGAGGAGGGTCTCTCTGGAAACACCATATATTTT. The gene calls are TRBV6-1 and TRBJ1-3, with no clear D. CDR3 length: 15 residues. CDR1 and CDR2 from the germline V gene are MNHNS and SASEGT. V was pared by 3 bases and J by 0 bases, with 9 bases between.

Ten or more counts support this clone. The CDR3, as DNA: TGTGCCAGCAGCTTGCGGGGGGGCCCGGAGACCCAGTACTTC. Translating gives CASSLRGGPETQYF. The genes are TRBV7-3 and TRBJ2-5; 9 nucleotides line up with TRBD2. CDR3 length: 14 amino acids. V trimming: 3 bases; J trimming: 5 bases; junction bases outside the gene matches: 4. Germline V gene sequence: CDR1 SGHTA, CDR2 FQGTGA.

The J gene is TRBJ1-5, the V gene TRBV4-1; the D is unclear. The CDR3 spans 14 residues. The V gene's germline CDR1 is MGHRA and CDR2 YSYEKL. V was pared by 0 bases and J by 2 bases, with 5 bases between. In nucleotides, the CDR3 is TGCGCCAGCAGCCAAGATAATGGCAATCAGCCCCAGCATTTT. Amino acids: CASSQDNGNQPQHF.

This rearrangement joins TRBV27 to TRBJ1-2; 8 positions match TRBD1. CDR3 length equals 17 residues. Germline lookup yields CDR1 MNHEY and CDR2 SMNVEV (reference sequence). J was trimmed by 7 bases and V by 5 bases; bases with no gene match: 18. CDR3 in amino acids: CASSPTAGGLFLGGYTF. In DNA form, the CDR3 reads TGTGCCAGCAGTCCTACGGCAGGGGGCTTGTTTTTGGGTGGCTACACCTTC.

The V gene is TRBV7-7, the J gene TRBJ2-5, with TRBD1 matching over 9 bases. Looked up from germline, CDR1 is SSHAT and CDR2 is FNYEAQ (reference sequence). V shed 1 base, J shed 4 bases, and the junction held 7 bases outside the gene matches. The CDR3 length is 16 residues. The DNA of the CDR3 is TGTGCCAGCAGCTTAGGGACAGGGGCTATTGGAGAGACCCAGTACTTC. It specifies CASSLGTGAIGETQYF.

This chain connects TRBV30 to TRBJ2-5, with 11 bases lining up with TRBD2. Germline CDR1 reads GTSNPN; CDR2 reads SVGIG (reference sequence). The junction had 7 bases not matched to a gene; V was cut back by 4 bases and J by 3 bases. The length of the CDR3 is 15 residues. The CDR3: CAWIRASGGKETQYF. DNA for the CDR3: TGTGCCTGGATAAGGGCTAGCGGGGGGAAAGAGACCCAGTACTTC.

The rearrangement uses TRBV11-2 and TRBJ1-3; 7 positions match TRBD1. The CDR3 loop spans 16 amino acids. CDR1 and CDR2 (germline): SGHAT, FQNNGV. V dropped 6 bases and J dropped 2; count of bases not matched to a gene: 10. CDR3 DNA: TGTGCCAGCAGTAACATTATGAGGGGGCCTGGAAACACCATATATTTT. Translating it yields CASSNIMRGPGNTIYF.

V is TRBV2 and J is TRBJ1-6; 10 bases line up with TRBD1. Germline V gene lookup returns CDR1 SNHLY and CDR2 FYNNEI. The CDR3 loop spans 14 amino acids. V shed 6 bases and J 9 bases; nucleotides not matched to a gene: 5. The DNA of the CDR3 is TGTGCCAGCAGGGGACAGGGGAGTGCTTCACCCCTCCACTTT. Translating gives CASRGQGSASPLHF.

This chain links TRBV10-3 with TRBJ2-1; 8 bases are shared with TRBD2. CDR1 and CDR2 (germline): ENHRY, SYGVKD. The CDR3 runs to 15 residues. V lost 10 bases, J lost 13 bases, and 21 bases stayed unmatched. CDR3: CATDSGASGSNPQFF. The CDR3 DNA sequence: TGTGCCACCGATAGCGGGGCTAGCGGATCCAATCCCCAGTTCTTC.

J is TRBJ1-1 and V is TRBV7-9, with 7 positions matching TRBD1. Germline CDR1 reads SEHNR; CDR2 reads FQNEAQ (reference sequence). Trimming took 1 base from V and 1 from J; bases not matched to a gene: 3. This CDR3 has 15 amino acids. DNA of the CDR3: TGTGCCAGCAGCTTAGGAGGGGGCCCGAACACTGAAGCTTTCTTT. This gives the protein CASSLGGGPNTEAFF.

The rearrangement links TRBV18 to TRBJ2-5; maybe TRBD1 (5 bases). Germline CDR1 KGHSH, CDR2 LQKENI. The CDR3 extends over 12 amino acids. V lost 3 bases, J lost 5 bases, and 7 bases lay in between. The CDR3 loop is CASSPRQETQYF. CDR3 nucleotides: TGTGCCAGCTCACCTCGACAGGAGACCCAGTACTTC.

This clone was seen only once. Additional DNA sequences in this sample encode the identical CDR3. This chain joins TRBV19 and TRBJ1-5; maybe TRBD1 (5 bases). V lost 3 bases and J 7 bases, leaving 10 bases between the germline ends. This CDR3 spans 13 amino acids. Germline CDR1 reads LNHDA; CDR2 reads SQIVND (reference sequence). In nucleotides, the CDR3 is TGTGCCAGTAGTATCCAGGGTGACCAGCCCCAGCATTTT. This codes for CASSIQGDQPQHF.

The V and J genes are TRBV5-6 and TRBJ1-6; 8 nucleotides match TRBD1. This CDR3 spans 17 amino acids. Unmatched junction bases numbered 11, after V lost 0 bases and J lost 9 bases. CDR1 and CDR2 from the germline V gene are SGHDT and YYEEEE. The CDR3 nucleotides read TGTGCCAGCAGCTTGGCCCTAGGGCAGGGGGCGGTTTCACCCCTCCACTTT. It translates to CASSLALGQGAVSPLHF. Variable domain in full (rest from reference TRBV5-6 and TRBJ1-6): DAGVTQSPTHLIKTRGQQVTLRCSPKSGHDTVSWYQQALGQGPQFIFQYYEEEERQRGNFPDRFSGHQFPNYSSELNVNALLLGDSALYLCASSLALGQGAVSPLHFGNGTRLTVT.

This chain links TRBV2 with TRBJ1-2, with TRBD1 identical over 9 bases. Germline trimming cut 6 bases from V and 4 bases from J; bases unmatched to any gene: 3. Germline CDR1 SNHLY, CDR2 FYNNEI. There are 13 residues in the CDR3. This CDR3 is CASSVTGGYGYTF. In DNA form, the CDR3 reads TGTGCCAGCAGCGTGACAGGGGGCTATGGCTACACCTTC. The full variable domain, with the rest looked up from reference TRBV2 and TRBJ1-2, is EPEVTQTPSHQVTQMGQEVILRCVPISNHLYFYWYRQILGQKVEFLVSFYNNEISEKSEIFDDQFSVERPDGSNFTLKIRSTKLEDSAMYFCASSVTGGYGYTFGSGTRLTVV.

This chain connects TRBV7-2 to TRBJ1-1; 8 bases map to TRBD1. Trimming took 5 bases from V and 0 from J; bases not matched to a gene: 5. The CDR3 has 15 residues. Per germline, CDR1 SGHTA and CDR2 FQGNSA. For the CDR3, the DNA is TGTGCCAGCAGCCTACAGGGGGGGATGAACACTGAAGCTTTCTTT. Its translation is CASSLQGGMNTEAFF.

The J gene is TRBJ2-2, the V gene TRBV11-3; 7 nucleotides agree with TRBD1. V lost 3 bases, J lost 7 bases, and 8 bases stayed unmatched. The CDR3 consists of 15 residues. Germline CDR1 and CDR2: SGHNT and YENEEA. The CDR3 protein is CASSFRDSSFGELFF. CDR3 DNA sequence: TGTGCCAGCAGCTTCCGGGACAGTTCCTTCGGGGAGCTGTTTTTT.

The chain links TRBV18 to TRBJ2-4; 8 nucleotides line up with TRBD2. This CDR3 region has 16 residues. With V trimmed by 2 bases and J by 6 bases, 9 bases remained unmatched. Germline V CDR1 and CDR2: KGHSH, LQKENI. CDR3 loop: CASSPVSRGALNIQYF. Written as DNA, the CDR3 is TGTGCCAGCTCACCAGTTTCGCGGGGGGCCTTAAACATTCAGTACTTC. Using reference TRBV18 and TRBJ2-4 for the parts outside the CDR3, the full variable domain is NAGVMQNPRHLVRRRGQEARLRCSPMKGHSHVYWYRQLPEEGLKFMVYLQKENIIDESGMPKERFSAEFPKEGPSILRIQQVVRGDSAAYFCASSPVSRGALNIQYFGAGTRLSVL.

The chain joins TRBV18 to TRBJ1-2; D is unclear. The V end lost 2 bases, the J end lost 6 bases, and 10 bases lay between the germline ends. The CDR3 is made up of 13 amino acids. The germline V gene encodes CDR1 KGHSH and CDR2 LQKENI. CDR3 in DNA: TGTGCCAGCTCACCAGAGGGTTGGGATGGCTACACCTTC. Encoded protein: CASSPEGWDGYTF.

The V call is TRBV28, the J call TRBJ1-6, with unresolved D. The V and J ends lost 7 bases and 11 bases respectively, with 12 bases between them. Germline CDR1 is MDHEN and CDR2 is SYDVKM. This CDR3 comprises 12 residues. The CDR3 region has the DNA TGTGCCAGCAAACTCCCCCATGCACCCCTCCACTTT. This encodes CASKLPHAPLHF.

This clone was detected a few times. This rearrangement joins TRBV6-5 to TRBJ1-2, with 7 bases aligning to TRBD1. The CDR3 runs 15 residues. Germline CDR1 reads MNHEY; CDR2 reads SVGAGI. V lost 4 bases to trimming and J lost 4 bases; unmatched junction nucleotides: 9. CDR3 nucleotides: TGTGCCAGCAGTTCCGGGGCCAACAGGGGCTATGGCTACACCTTC. Encoded protein: CASSSGANRGYGYTF.

The chain employs TRBV2 and TRBJ2-7, with 7 bases identical to TRBD2. The V and J ends lost 4 bases and 0 bases, in that order; junction bases with no gene match: 0. The CDR3 has 13 amino acids. Germline CDR1 reads SNHLY; CDR2 reads FYNNEI. CDR3 protein: CASSGDYSYEQYF. The CDR3 DNA follows: TGTGCCAGCAGTGGGGACTACTCCTACGAGCAGTACTTC.

The sample holds a few counts of this clone. The chain couples TRBV27 to TRBJ1-1; D gene ambiguous. Trimming removed 5 bases at V and 1 base at J, with 11 bases between. The germline V gene encodes CDR1 MNHEY and CDR2 SMNVEV (reference sequence). This CDR3 contains 14 residues. The CDR3 loop reads CASSPTTRNTEAFF. The CDR3 nucleotides read TGTGCCAGCAGTCCCACAACACGGAACACTGAAGCTTTCTTT.